These T cell receptor beta chains were read from a single sample in a study of blood T cell repertoires in COVID-19. The data were produced by immunoSEQ multiplex PCR, yet TCRdb's version contains in-frame clones alone and is incomplete. The sample consists of around 150,000 clones, around 80% of them appearing once. Sequencing was done on a sample of PBMCs or T cells enriched from blood (not recorded which). Source of these receptors: a man aged 45-60 years who had recovered from COVID-19. Each CDR3 is given with its conserved first and last residue. D genes are given only for firm matches. Some rows mark clone size as missing; the rest say once, few, many or name a class of expanded clone.

length,size,D,V,J,DNA,CDR3
16,few,-,TRBV3-1/TRBV3-2,TRBJ2-3,TGTGCCAGCAGTATTAGAGGACATCAGGGTAAGTGTACGCAGTATTTT,CASSIRGHQGKCTQYF
15,-,TRBD1,TRBV6-5,TRBJ1-5,TGTGCCAGCAGCCGACTGACAGGGGGCAATCAGCCCCAGCATTTT,CASSRLTGGNQPQHF
12,-,-,TRBV5-4,TRBJ1-2,TGTGCCAGCAGCTTCGTCGGGGGTGGCTACACCTTC,CASSFVGGGYTF
19,-,TRBD1,TRBV10-3,TRBJ2-6,TGTGCCATCAGTGAGGGTTCACAGGGGATACTCTCTGGGGCCAACGTCCTGACTTTC,CAISEGSQGILSGANVLTF
18,-,TRBD2,TRBV24-1,TRBJ2-1,TGTGCCACCAGTGACCCTAACCTAGCGGGCCATTCCTACAATGAGCAGTTCTTC,CATSDPNLAGHSYNEQFF
13,-,-,TRBV29-1,TRBJ2-7,TGCAGCGTTGAATTTGAGGGTACCTACGAGCAGTACTTC,CSVEFEGTYEQYF
16,-,-,TRBV14,TRBJ2-2,TGTGCCAGCAGCCAAGATGCAGGGGTAAACACCGGGGAGCTGTTTTTT,CASSQDAGVNTGELFF
15,-,-,TRBV5-4,TRBJ1-1,TGTGCCAGCAGCTCCCCGGGACTAGGGGACACTGAAGCTTTCTTT,CASSSPGLGDTEAFF
14,few,TRBD1,TRBV2,TRBJ1-1,TGTGCCACACACCGGGACAGGGGAGTCGCTGAAGCTTTCTTT,CATHRDRGVAEAFF
15,-,TRBD2,TRBV11-2,TRBJ2-1,TGTGCCAGCAGCTGGACTAGCGGGGGCATCCCTGAGCAGTTCTTC,CASSWTSGGIPEQFF
17,few,TRBD2,TRBV7-6,TRBJ2-5,TGTGCCAGCAGCTTAGTACCTAGCGGGAGGGGCCAAGAGACCCAGTACTTC,CASSLVPSGRGQETQYF
15,-,-,TRBV18,TRBJ2-1,TGTGCCAGCTCACCCAATTCCAGGGTAATCAATGAGCAGTTCTTC,CASSPNSRVINEQFF
14,-,-,TRBV5-4,TRBJ2-7,TGTGCCAGCAGCTTGCGACAGGCACCCTACGAGCAGTACTTC,CASSLRQAPYEQYF
20,-,-,TRBV4-1,TRBJ1-2,TGCGCCAGCAGCCAAGTAATGGTTCAGATTCCCCTCCCTGGTAACTATGGCTACACCTTC,CASSQVMVQIPLPGNYGYTF
16,-,-,TRBV11-1,TRBJ2-3,TGTGCCAGCAGCCCTAACGGACAGACCGCCAGTTCGACGCAGTATTTT,CASSPNGQTASSTQYF